This entry lists 28 T cell receptor beta chains sequenced from one sample in a study of response to subunit inactivated influenza vaccine. From the RT-PCR reads, TCRdb called clonotypes with MiXCR, one entry per CDR3 protein. The sample consists of 530,000 or so distinct CDR3 sequences, about 14% of them appearing once. The sequencing here drew on PBMCs from blood, taken about 11 days after vaccination. The receptors derive from a man between 50 and 59 years old who received an inactivated influenza vaccine.

This clonotype was counted between two and nine times. The chain couples TRBV27 to TRBJ1-4; TRBD1 is a possible D gene (6 bases). V was clipped by 2 bases and J by 9 bases, with 13 bases between them. Germline assignment: CDR1 MNHEY and CDR2 SMNVEV (reference sequence). The CDR3 runs to 14 residues. The CDR3 coding sequence is TGTGCCAGCAGTTTAGACAGGACGAACAAAAAACTGTTTTTT. It codes for CASSLDRTNKKLFF.

The J gene is TRBJ1-1, the V gene TRBV7-2, with unresolved D. Germline lookup yields CDR1 SGHTA and CDR2 FQGNSA. V lost 2 bases, J lost 5 bases, and 12 bases lay in between. The CDR3 covers 14 residues. CDR3 DNA sequence: TGTGCCAGCAGCTTACGGGTGTTTCGGACTGAAGCTTTCTTT. Its protein is CASSLRVFRTEAFF.

This clonotype turned up a few times. The chain recombines TRBV6-5 with TRBJ2-7; D uncertain. This CDR3 spans 14 amino acids. Germline CDR1 and CDR2: MNHEY and SVGAGI. Trimming took off 1 base at V and 2 bases at J, with 9 bases between the two ends. This CDR3 reads CASSYYGGTYEQYF. DNA of the CDR3: TGTGCCAGCAGTTACTACGGCGGAACCTACGAGCAGTACTTC.

The chain joins TRBV29-1 to TRBJ2-1, with 8 bases fitting TRBD2. The CDR3 is 13 residues long. Germline CDR1 is SQVTM and CDR2 is ANQGSEA. V lost 1 base to trimming and J lost 7 bases; unmatched junction nucleotides: 3. CDR3: CSVEGVAGNEQFF. CDR3 bases: TGCAGCGTTGAAGGGGTAGCGGGGAATGAGCAGTTCTTC.

J is TRBJ1-2 and V is TRBV4-3; 7 nucleotides line up with TRBD1. Germline V gene data show CDR1 as LGHNA and CDR2 as YSLEER. The CDR3 extends over 14 amino acids. V was pared by 4 bases and J by 4 bases, with 6 bases of the junction left unmatched. CDR3 protein: CASSRSQGSYGYTF. CDR3 in DNA: TGCGCCAGCAGCCGGTCACAGGGGTCCTATGGCTACACCTTC.

There are a few counts of this clonotype. The chain is built from TRBV20-1 and TRBJ2-1; 10 positions agree with TRBD2. The germline CDR1 and CDR2 sequences are DFQATT and SNEGSKA (reference sequence). V trimming: 3 bases; J trimming: 9 bases; junction bases outside the gene matches: 8. The CDR3 sequence is 14 residues long. CDR3 sequence (DNA): TGCAGTGCTAGGTTGGGACTAGCGATTGGTGAGCAGTTCTTC. It encodes CSARLGLAIGEQFF.

This clonotype was seen a handful of times. The genes are TRBV5-1 and TRBJ2-7; D gene unclear. The CDR3 runs to 13 residues. Germline CDR1 reads SGHRS; CDR2 reads YFSETQ. V was pared by 4 bases and J by 6 bases, with 14 bases between. The chain's CDR3 is CASSEPPSGEQYF. The DNA for the CDR3 is TGCGCCAGCAGCGAGCCCCCATCCGGCGAGCAGTACTTC.

The chain carries TRBV3-1 and TRBJ2-1, with TRBD1 matching 8 bases. The CDR3 is 17 amino acids. The V gene end was trimmed by 3 bases and the J gene end by 9 bases; junction bases not matched to a gene: 16. The germline CDR1 and CDR2 sequences are LGHDT and YNNKEL (reference sequence). CDR3 in DNA: TGTGCCAGCAGCCACCTCCTCCTCGAGACAGGGGTGGTTGAGCAGTTCTTC. Translation gives CASSHLLLETGVVEQFF.

Worth noting for this clonotype: Mismatch with germline at one junction end may stem from a read error. V gene TRBV20-1 combines with J gene TRBJ2-2; 13 bases agree with TRBD2. Germline CDR1 and CDR2: DFQATT and SNEGSKA (reference sequence). This CDR3 has 14 residues. DNA for the CDR3: TGCAGTGCTGTTGGACTAGCGGGGGTGAGGGAGCTGCTTTTT. Translation: CSAVGLAGVRELLF.

This clonotype has a handful of counts. The genes are TRBV7-2 and TRBJ2-4, with TRBD2 matching over 10 bases. This CDR3 has 15 amino acids. Per the germline V gene, CDR1 is SGHTA and CDR2 is FQGNSA. Trimming removed 0 bases from V and 9 bases from J; junction bases left unmatched: 5. The CDR3 nucleotides read TGTGCCAGCAGCTTAGCCCCTAGCGGGAGAAGCATTCAGTACTTC. Its protein is CASSLAPSGRSIQYF.

To note about this clonotype: Relative to the germline gene, one junction end is altered; a read error may explain this. This rearrangement joins TRBV7-7 to TRBJ2-2; 9 bases align to TRBD1. CDR3 length equals 15 residues. Germline CDR1 SSHAT, CDR2 FNYEAQ (reference sequence). Written as DNA, the CDR3 is TGTGCTAGCAGGCCACAGGGGGCGCGGACCGGGGAGCTGTTTTTT. Translated: CASRPQGARTGELFF.

This clonotype was seen at least ten times. The chain combines TRBV5-1 with TRBJ2-5; the D gene is possibly TRBD2 (6 bases). Between the trimmed V and J ends, which lost 0 bases and 5 bases, there was a span of 17 bases. Germline CDR1 reads SGHRS; CDR2 reads YFSETQ. CDR3 length: 16 residues. CDR3 sequence: CASSLANQGGRETQYF. The DNA of the CDR3 is TGCGCCAGCAGCTTGGCCAACCAGGGAGGTCGGGAGACCCAGTACTTC.

The chain's CDR3 is CASSLEQGGSYYGYTF. CDR3 nucleotides: TGTGCCAGCAGCTTAGAACAGGGGGGCTCTTACTATGGCTACACCTTC. The rearrangement links TRBV7-9 to TRBJ1-2; TRBD1 aligns across 8 bases. This CDR3 is 16 amino acids long. V lost 1 base to trimming and J lost 3 bases; unmatched junction nucleotides: 7. Germline-derived CDR1 and CDR2 are SEHNR and FQNEAQ (reference sequence).

This clonotype was observed at least ten times. The J gene is TRBJ1-2, the V gene TRBV7-8, with D possibly being TRBD1 (5 bases). V was shortened by 1 base and J by 4 bases, with 13 bases between the two germline ends. Germline CDR1 reads SGHVS; CDR2 reads FQNEAQ. This CDR3 is 15 amino acids long. The CDR3 DNA is TGTGCCAGCAGCTTAGGGGGACGAGGGGTCTATGGCTACACCTTC. Amino acid sequence: CASSLGGRGVYGYTF.

There are many counts of this clonotype. The chain recombines TRBV6-2 or TRBV6-3 with TRBJ1-4; D gene uncertain. In germline, CDR1 is MNHEY, CDR2 SVGEGT. Trimming left V 0 bases short and J 5 bases short, with 4 bases between. There are 13 residues in the CDR3. In DNA, the CDR3 is TGTGCCAGCAGTTACTCCTTCAATGAAAAACTGTTTTTT. Translating it yields CASSYSFNEKLFF.

This clonotype was seen at least ten times. J is TRBJ1-4 and V is TRBV5-6; no clear D. There are 14 residues in the CDR3. Germline CDR1 reads SGHDT; CDR2 reads YYEEEE. The V end was cut by 2 bases, the J end by 0 bases, with 5 bases between. CDR3 nucleotide sequence: TGTGCCAGCAGCTTTGGTTCAACTAATGAAAAACTGTTTTTT. This gives the protein CASSFGSTNEKLFF.

This clonotype was observed many times. The V and J genes are TRBV29-1 and TRBJ2-1, with 14 nucleotides matching TRBD2. The germline V gene encodes CDR1 SQVTM and CDR2 ANQGSEA. The CDR3 extends over 16 amino acids. V trimming: 3 bases; J trimming: 5 bases; junction bases outside the gene matches: 6. This chain's CDR3 is CSVEGLAGVIDNEQFF. The CDR3 region has the DNA TGCAGCGTTGAGGGACTAGCGGGAGTAATTGACAATGAGCAGTTCTTC.

This clonotype turned up a few times. J is TRBJ1-2 and V is TRBV20-1; no definite D call. There are 11 residues in the CDR3. V lost 8 bases to trimming and J lost 8 bases, with 15 bases between them. Per the germline V gene, CDR1 is DFQATT and CDR2 is SNEGSKA (reference sequence). The CDR3 DNA sequence: TGCAGTCATAATAACCAGCAGGGCTACACCTTC. Its translation: CSHNNQQGYTF.

This clonotype was seen a few times. The chain joins TRBV4-2 to TRBJ2-3, with D tentatively TRBD1 (5 bases). The CDR3 consists of 14 residues. V was trimmed by 8 bases and J by 2 bases, leaving 14 bases between them. Germline-derived CDR1 and CDR2 are LGHNA and YNFKEQ. The CDR3 DNA follows: TGTGCCAGCCGGAGTGGGGCCCACACAGATACGCAGTATTTT. Amino acid sequence: CASRSGAHTDTQYF.

In its sample, this clonotype was seen a few times. This chain links TRBV7-2 with TRBJ2-7, with D possibly matching TRBD2 (6 bases). There are 17 residues in the CDR3. Germline V gene lookup returns CDR1 SGHTA and CDR2 FQGNSA. Trimming took off 1 base at V and 3 bases at J, with 19 bases between the two ends. The CDR3 DNA reads as TGTGCCAGCAGCTTAGGAATGTCGGGGGTATGGGACTACGAGCAGTACTTC. This sequence encodes CASSLGMSGVWDYEQYF. Together with reference TRBV7-2 and TRBJ2-7, the CDR3 gives the full variable domain: GAGVSQSPSNKVTEKGKDVELRCDPISGHTALYWYRQSLGQGLEFLIYFQGNSAPDKSGLPSDRFSAERTGGSVSTLTIQRTQQEDSAVYLCASSLGMSGVWDYEQYFGPGTRLTVT.

V and J are TRBV6-4 and TRBJ2-1; D is perhaps TRBD1 (6 bases). Germline V gene sequence: CDR1 MRHNA, CDR2 SNTAGT. With 3 bases removed from V and 8 bases from J, the gap between germline ends came to 17 bases. The CDR3 is made up of 15 amino acids. This CDR3 reads CASSEGGRGIDEQFF. The DNA of the CDR3 is TGTGCCAGCAGTGAGGGCGGCAGGGGCATCGATGAGCAGTTCTTC.

The chain is built from TRBV5-1 and TRBJ1-4; D remains unclear. Germline V gives CDR1 SGHRS, CDR2 YFSETQ. CDR3 size: 15 residues. With 0 bases removed from V and 2 bases from J, the gap between germline ends came to 8 bases. The CDR3 nucleotides are TGCGCCAGCAGCTTGGCCAGACGCACTAATGAAAAACTGTTTTTT. As protein: CASSLARRTNEKLFF.

This chain links TRBV9 with TRBJ2-7, with 10 bases that match TRBD2. The ends lost 3 bases at V and 7 bases at J; junction bases unmatched: 7. The CDR3 extends over 14 amino acids. Germline CDR1 is SGDLS and CDR2 is YYNGEE. The CDR3: CASSAGTSVMEQYF. CDR3 sequence (DNA): TGTGCCAGCAGCGCCGGGACTAGCGTGATGGAGCAGTACTTC.

The chain carries TRBV2 and TRBJ2-2; possibly TRBD1 for D (6 bases). This CDR3 is 15 amino acids long. Germline lookup yields CDR1 SNHLY and CDR2 FYNNEI. The V and J ends lost 4 bases and 5 bases respectively, with 14 bases between them. The CDR3 DNA is TGTGCCAGCAGTGGAGGATCAGGGGTAACCGGGGAGCTGTTTTTT. This codes for CASSGGSGVTGELFF.

The rearrangement links TRBV11-2 to TRBJ2-5; perhaps TRBD2 as D (6 bases). CDR1 and CDR2 from the germline V gene are SGHAT and FQNNGV. This CDR3 comprises 15 residues. V was shortened by 5 bases and J by 4 bases, with 17 bases between the two germline ends. The chain's CDR3 is CASSTGTLHRETQYF. The CDR3 nucleotides read TGTGCCAGCAGCACCGGGACTTTACACAGAGAGACCCAGTACTTC.

V is TRBV5-1 and J is TRBJ2-7; D remains unclear. Germline V gene data show CDR1 as SGHRS and CDR2 as YFSETQ. V was trimmed by 3 bases and J by 2 bases, leaving 18 bases between them. The CDR3 extends over 16 amino acids. CDR3 loop: CASSSYHTQSTYEQYF. For the CDR3, the DNA is TGCGCCAGCAGCTCGTATCATACACAGTCTACCTACGAGCAGTACTTC.

This clonotype has at least ten counts. The V and J genes are TRBV12-3 or TRBV12-4 and TRBJ2-1, with D perhaps matching TRBD1 (5 bases). CDR3 length: 14 amino acids. Trimming took off 1 base at V and 4 bases at J, with 8 bases between the two ends. CDR3 coding DNA: TGTGCCAGCAGTTTAGGGACACCGTACAATGAGCAGTTCTTC. Translation: CASSLGTPYNEQFF.

The V and J genes are TRBV7-2 and TRBJ1-6; D is ambiguous. Germline assignment: CDR1 SGHTA and CDR2 FQGNSA. Trimming removed 5 bases from V and 9 bases from J, with 17 bases in between. The CDR3 spans 15 residues. This chain's CDR3 is CASSPSRTESSPLHF. The CDR3 DNA sequence: TGTGCCAGCAGCCCGTCCCGGACCGAGAGTTCACCCCTCCACTTT.